What follows are 6 T cell receptor beta chains derived from one specimen sequenced in a study of beta chain features in type 1 diabetes. Study-wide results and limits: The study found moderately but significantly shorter TCRB CDR3s in all four CD4+ subsets of Type 1 diabetes patients.

Expressed TCRB transcripts got sequenced, as all isolated RNA was reverse transcribed. Produced via immunoSEQ multiplex PCR; TCRdb's table is partial and in-frame only. The sample has more than 300,000 clones, around 9.7% seen once. No antigen has been assigned to these receptors. Material: central memory CD4+ T cells from blood. These receptors originate from a man aged 25-45 years with type 1 diabetes.

This clone was observed a few times. This sequence joins TRBV27 and TRBJ2-3; tentative D call: TRBD1 (5 bases). Germline-derived CDR1 and CDR2 are MNHEY and SMNVEV (reference sequence). V was cut by 3 bases and J by 4 bases, with 8 bases left in between. The CDR3 totals 13 residues. The CDR3 protein is CASSFQGPDTQYF. DNA for the CDR3: TGTGCCAGCAGTTTTCAGGGCCCAGATACGCAGTATTTT.

This clone was found a few times. In the same sample, other DNA sequences code for this CDR3. V is TRBV7-9 and J is TRBJ2-7; the match to TRBD1 covers 9 bases. Germline V CDR1 and CDR2: SEHNR, FQNEAQ (reference sequence). V shed 3 bases, J shed 7 bases, and the junction held 4 bases outside the gene matches. The CDR3 has 13 amino acids. The DNA of the CDR3 is TGTGCCAGCAGCTTGACAGGGGGTGGGGAGCAGTACTTC. Its protein is CASSLTGGGEQYF.

This clone was counted at least ten times. This chain connects TRBV21-1 to TRBJ2-1; TRBD1, the table's D call, was not compared with the DNA. TRBV21-1 is labeled a pseudogene. The CDR3 runs to 16 residues. CDR3 nucleotides: TGTGCCAGCAGCACTATTTCCGGGACATACTACAATGAGCAGTTCTTC. This translates into CASSTISGTYYNEQFF.

This clone was observed a few times. The germline gene is not matched at one end of the junction; a read error may be the cause. V gene TRBV7-7 combines with J gene TRBJ2-5; TRBD2 aligns across 9 bases. This CDR3 has 16 residues. The germline V gene encodes CDR1 SSHAT and CDR2 FNYEAQ (reference sequence). CDR3 DNA sequence: TGTGCTAGCAGCCGACGACCTAGCGGGAACCAAGAGACCCAGTACTTC. It specifies CASSRRPSGNQETQYF. Complete variable domain (other parts from reference TRBV7-7 and TRBJ2-5): GAGVSQSPRYKVTKRGQDVTLRCDPISSHATLYWYQQALGQGPEFLTYFNYEAQPDKSGLPSDRFSAERPEGSISTLTIQRTEQRDSAMYRCASSRRPSGNQETQYFGPGTRLLVL.

This clone was seen many times. V and J are TRBV7-9 and TRBJ1-1; TRBD1 matches 9 bases. After removal of 1 base from V and 6 bases from J, the junction contained 6 bases not matched to a gene. CDR1 is SEHNR and CDR2 is FQNEAQ in the germline V gene (reference sequence). CDR3 size: 15 residues. This chain's CDR3 is CASSLGTGVSAEAFF. The CDR3 DNA reads as TGTGCCAGCAGCTTAGGGACAGGGGTCTCGGCTGAAGCTTTCTTT.

The chain combines TRBV28 with TRBJ1-2; D gene uncertain. V lost 6 bases, J lost 2 bases, and 10 bases lay in between. The CDR3 totals 13 residues. CDR1 is MDHEN, CDR2 SYDVKM, per germline. The CDR3 region is CASRKPGNYGYTF. In DNA, the CDR3 is TGTGCCAGCAGAAAACCGGGGAACTATGGCTACACCTTC.